Listed below are T cell receptor beta chains from one sample, sequenced in a study of radiation and T cells in renal cell carcinoma. TCRdb's copy holds only in-frame clones and misses some; the assay was immunoSEQ multiplex PCR. The table lists tens of thousands of clones, approximately 90% of them singletons, with roughly 6% in the top ten. The material was blood, obtained from a patient whose treatment included radiotherapy and nephrectomy. Every receptor here comes from a woman between 65 and 79 years old with renal cell carcinoma. CDR3s include the opening cysteine and the closing phenylalanine or tryptophan. D genes are given only for firm matches. Clone sizes are given selectively: once, few, many, or a class where the clone is expanded.

TRBV9,TRBJ2-2,-,-,TGTGCCAGCAGCGTAGTTGCAGACGGTACCGGGGAGCTGTTTTTT,CASSVVADGTGELFF
TRBV7-2,TRBJ2-5,few,TRBD1,TGTGCCAGCAGCTTAGGGACAGGGCAAGAGACCCAGTACTTC,CASSLGTGQETQYF
TRBV28,TRBJ2-1,-,-,TGTGCCAGCAGGGGGTGGGATGAGCAGTTCTTC,CASRGWDEQFF
TRBV5-1,TRBJ1-6,once,-,TGCGCCAGCAGCTTGGCGGCAACGTATAATTCACCCCTCCACTTT,CASSLAATYNSPLHF
TRBV6-1,TRBJ2-5,-,TRBD1,TGTGCCAGCACTAAAACGACAGGGGTGACCCAGTACTTC,CASTKTTGVTQYF
TRBV7-2,TRBJ1-3,-,-,TGTGCCAGCAGCTTAAACGGGGTCCTCTCTGGAAACACCATATATTTT,CASSLNGVLSGNTIYF
TRBV11-1,TRBJ1-2,-,-,TGTGCCAGCAGCTTAATCCAGCACCCCGGGGGGTATGGCTACACCTTC,CASSLIQHPGGYGYTF
TRBV13,TRBJ2-1,-,-,TGTGCCAGCAGCTATCGAGAGGGTCTGATCGGTAGAGACAATGAGCAGTTCTTC,CASSYREGLIGRDNEQFF
TRBV5-6,TRBJ2-1,-,-,TGTGCCAGCAGCCCCGGGACGTTTTACAATGAGCAGTTCTTC,CASSPGTFYNEQFF
TRBV6-6,TRBJ2-2,-,-,TGTGCCAGCAGCACTCAGAGATCGAACACCGGGGAGCTGTTTTTT,CASSTQRSNTGELFF
TRBV6-6,TRBJ1-3,-,-,TGTGCCAGCAGTTACTCGGGGGATAGGGGAAACACCATATATTTT,CASSYSGDRGNTIYF
TRBV21-1,TRBJ2-7,-,-,TGTGCCAGCAGCAAACCCCCCTACGAGCAGTACTTC,CASSKPPYEQYF
TRBV5-1,TRBJ2-5,-,-,TGCGCCAGTCAAGATTATGGCGGGAACCAAGAGACCCAGTACTTC,CASQDYGGNQETQYF
TRBV29-1,TRBJ2-2,-,TRBD1,TGCAGCGCATCCCGGGACAGGAACACCGGGGAGCTGTTTTTT,CSASRDRNTGELFF
TRBV28,TRBJ1-1,-,-,TGTGCCAGCAGATTATCGGGGGGCCTGAACACTGAAGCTTTCTTT,CASRLSGGLNTEAFF
TRBV6-1,TRBJ2-3,once,TRBD1,TGTGCCAGCAGTGACCGACAGGGGACAGATACGCAGTATTTT,CASSDRQGTDTQYF
TRBV7-9,TRBJ1-3,-,-,TGTGCCAGCAGCTTAGATGGTCAGGGTGAAGGAAACACCATATATTTT,CASSLDGQGEGNTIYF
TRBV7-2,TRBJ2-1,-,-,TGTGCCAGCAGCTTAGGAGGGGATGAGCAGTTCTTC,CASSLGGDEQFF
TRBV27,TRBJ1-2,-,-,TGTGCCAGCAGTTGGGGGCAGGGTGGAGGCTACACCTTC,CASSWGQGGGYTF
TRBV29-1,TRBJ1-1,-,-,TGCAGCGTTGTTACAGCCCCTACTGAAGCTTTCTTT,CSVVTAPTEAFF
TRBV4-2,TRBJ1-1,few,TRBD1,TGTGCCAGCAGCCCCCAAACAGGGGGCATAACTGAAGCTTTCTTT,CASSPQTGGITEAFF
TRBV5-4,TRBJ1-6,few,-,TGTGCCAGCAGCTTGGATCACCGCTCACCCCTCCACTTT,CASSLDHRSPLHF
TRBV19,TRBJ1-6,-,TRBD1,TGTGCCACCGGACAGGGGAATTCACCCCTCCACTTT,CATGQGNSPLHF
TRBV15,TRBJ2-3,-,TRBD2,TGTGCCACCAGCAGAGATGGGCGGGGGGGGAGAGATACGCAGTATTTT,CATSRDGRGGRDTQYF
TRBV7-2,TRBJ1-5,-,-,TGTGCCAGCAGCGAACTAAAACGGCCCCAGCATTTT,CASSELKRPQHF
TRBV6-6,TRBJ1-5,-,TRBD1,TGTGCCAGCAGTTACTCGACGCAGGGGGTTTCGCAGCCCCAGCATTTT,CASSYSTQGVSQPQHF
TRBV4-1,TRBJ2-6,-,TRBD1,TGCGCCAGCAGCCAAGTTGTGGGTACAGGGGCCTCTGGGGCCAACGTCCTGACTTTC,CASSQVVGTGASGANVLTF
TRBV7-2,TRBJ2-2,-,TRBD2,TGTGCCAGCAGCCTACGGACTAGCGGGGGCAACACCGGGGAGCTGTTTTTT,CASSLRTSGGNTGELFF
TRBV28,TRBJ1-3,-,-,TGTGCCAGCAGTAGGACAGCTCCTGGAAACACCATATATTTT,CASSRTAPGNTIYF
TRBV5-1,TRBJ2-5,-,-,TGCGCCAGCAGCTTGGGACTAGTCTCGATCCAAGAGACCCAGTACTTC,CASSLGLVSIQETQYF
TRBV28,TRBJ1-2,-,-,TGTGCCAGCAGCGTACAGGCTCCTCCCTATGGCTACACCTTC,CASSVQAPPYGYTF
TRBV6-5,TRBJ1-1,-,-,TGTGCCAGCAGTTACACGGCTTCGAACACTGAAGCTTTCTTT,CASSYTASNTEAFF